The sequence of this T cell receptor beta chain was determined in a study of OX40 agonist ivuxolimab in advanced cancers. Broadly, across the study: The costimulatory receptor OX40 (CD134) was targeted by ivuxolimab, a fully human IgG2 agonistic monoclonal antibody. The paper describes the monotherapy dose-escalation part (N of about 55 patients) of the phase I trial of ivuxolimab. Partial responses occurred in three dose-escalation patients: two with cutaneous melanoma and one with hepatocellular carcinoma. Intravenous ivuxolimab was administered to patients every 2 weeks at six dose levels: 0.01, 0.1, 0.3, 1.5, 3 and 10 mg/kg. In the dose-escalation cohort, 82.7% of patients were male, and the mean age was roughly 60 years, with a range of about 20 to 90. Patients were allowed to have had prior anti-PD-1, anti-PD-L1 or anti-CTLA-4 therapy, and around 41% of the dose-escalation patients had previously received checkpoint inhibitors. Among the approximately 54 dose-escalation patients, about 20 had hepatocellular carcinoma, 15 or so melanoma, 9 renal cell carcinoma and 9 head and neck cancer. Peripheral TCRbeta sequencing was intended to test whether TCR sequence diversity was altered and clonal T-cell expansion was caused by ivuxolimab.

The paper as a whole reports these results and caveats: On average, CD8+ T cells showed more expanded clones than CD4+ T cells after ivuxolimab. In the 0.1-3.0 mg/kg groups, partial responders had among the lowest normalized peripheral clonal expansion, particularly in CD8+ T cells. Low levels of normalized T-cell clonal expansion were also seen in some patients who did not respond. The antigen specificity of the clonally expanded peripheral T cells was not determined. Clonal expansion of both CD4+ and CD8+ blood T cells was observed from baseline to week 6 at doses 0.1 to 3.0 mg/kg.

The CDR3 measures 13 amino acids from cysteine to phenylalanine. Of all the DNA, just the CDR3 is kept, 39 bases in frame from base 1. V trim: 6 bases; J trim: 5 bases; unmatched bases: 3. The germline V gene specifies MNHEY as CDR1 and SVGAGI as CDR2. The trial excluded patients who had a history of autoimmune disease or were on systemic immunosuppression. Peripheral blood for TCR sequencing was collected from all dose cohorts at baseline, on cycle 4 day 1, and on cycle 7 day 1. The samples were drawn from a first-in-human, open-label, multicenter phase I dose-escalation trial of ivuxolimab. Adults with locally advanced or metastatic melanoma, renal cell carcinoma, hepatocellular carcinoma or head and neck squamous cell carcinoma were enrolled in the trial. Before TCR sequencing, CD4+ T cells and CD8+ T cells from peripheral blood were sorted into separate populations. Notes on this clone: Its antigen remains undetermined. No base-level quality is on record; no much larger clone is a single base apart.

Genomic DNA was isolated from the sorted cells so that the TCRbeta CDR3 region could be sequenced. The immunoSEQ Assay was used for sequencing of TCRbeta CDR3 regions. TCRdb limited this immuneACCESS table to in-frame rearrangements with V and J called. A share of clones is missing; checked studies link under half to unresolved V genes, and the rest is unexplained. The sample has 130,000 or so clones on record, about 93% of them singletons. The top ten clonotypes cover more than 0.15% of the sample. This specimen was CD4+ or CD8+ T cells sorted from blood, taken in a trial of the OX40 agonist ivuxolimab. This TCR was sampled from an adult with an advanced solid tumor such as melanoma, head and neck, liver or kidney cancer. The rearrangement combines TRBV6-5 with TRBJ2-2, and TRBD1 aligns with 7 junction nucleotides. The CDR3 protein: CASRPQGTGELFF. The DNA reads TGTGCCAGCAGACCACAGGGGACCGGGGAGCTGTTTTTT.